The 29 T cell receptor beta chains given below trace back to one sample, sequenced in a study of beta chain features in type 1 diabetes. As every portion of the isolated RNA was reverse transcribed, the sequencing read expressed TCRB transcripts. Assay: immunoSEQ multiplex PCR; the TCRdb copy retains only in-frame clones and omits some. The data hold 350,000 to 450,000 clones, with roughly 12% observed a single time. Their target antigens are unknown. Study-wide findings and caveats: People with Type 1 diabetes carried modestly yet significantly shorter TCRB CDR3s in all four CD4+ subsets.

Sequencing input: naive CD4+ T cells from blood. Receptor source: a woman aged 18-30 years with type 1 diabetes.

Only a few counts were recorded for this clone. This chain uses TRBV7-9 with TRBJ2-5; D is uncertain. CDR3 length: 12 residues. In germline, CDR1 is SEHNR, CDR2 FQNEAQ (reference sequence). Trimming stripped 6 bases from V and 4 bases from J, with 9 bases between. The CDR3 protein is CASRLTGETQYF. The CDR3, as DNA: TGTGCCAGCAGACTAACGGGAGAGACCCAGTACTTC.

The J gene is TRBJ2-3, the V gene TRBV12-5, with TRBD2 as a possible D gene (6 bases). Looked up from germline, CDR1 is LGHNT and CDR2 is FRNRAP. The V end lost 5 bases, the J end lost 4 bases, and 13 bases lay between the germline ends. The CDR3 consists of 14 residues. CDR3 DNA sequence: TGTGCTAGTGGTGGGACTCGACTCGCAGATACGCAGTATTTT. This sequence encodes CASGGTRLADTQYF.

The V and J genes are TRBV18 and TRBJ1-2, with 9 bases aligning to TRBD1. The CDR3 runs to 15 residues. V lost 0 bases to trimming and J lost 7 bases; unmatched junction nucleotides: 6. Germline CDR1 and CDR2: KGHSH and LQKENI. The CDR3 coding sequence is TGTGCCAGCTCACCACCGGGACAGGGCCGGTCTGGCTACACCTTC. This sequence encodes CASSPPGQGRSGYTF.

V is TRBV11-2 and J is TRBJ2-7, with D unclear. V lost 3 bases and J lost 2, with 5 bases in between. The CDR3 runs 12 residues. Germline V gives CDR1 SGHAT, CDR2 FQNNGV. The CDR3 coding sequence is TGTGCCAGCAGCTTGCAGGCCTACGAGCAGTACTTC. Amino acids: CASSLQAYEQYF.

The V call is TRBV7-9, the J call TRBJ1-5; D is possibly TRBD1 (5 bases). Trimming cost V 3 bases and J 6 bases, with 9 bases left between them. CDR1 and CDR2 from the germline V gene are SEHNR and FQNEAQ (reference sequence). The CDR3 is 13 residues long. CDR3 DNA: TGTGCCAGCAGCTTGGGGGGAGGTCAGCCCCAGCATTTT. Protein product: CASSLGGGQPQHF.

This clone was recorded a few times. The chain has TRBV6-6 and TRBJ2-5; possible D gene TRBD2, 7 bases. The CDR3 has 16 amino acids. The germline gives CDR1 MNHNY, CDR2 SVGAGI (reference sequence). Trimming shortened V by 5 bases and J by 3 bases, and 19 bases separated the two germline ends. The DNA for the CDR3 is TGTGCCAGCAGTCTTAATTTAGGGGGGGCCAAAGAGACCCAGTACTTC. Its translation: CASSLNLGGAKETQYF.

This clone came up a few times. The chain joins TRBV10-3 to TRBJ2-5, with 10 positions matching TRBD2. Germline trimming cut 6 bases from V and 4 bases from J; bases unmatched to any gene: 11. Germline-derived CDR1 and CDR2 are ENHRY and SYGVKD. The CDR3 is 16 amino acids. In DNA, the CDR3 is TGTGCCATCAGGGGCTCGAGCGGGAGGGCCGGAGAGACCCAGTACTTC. It yields the protein CAIRGSSGRAGETQYF.

CDR3 sequence reads: CASSRGTTNEKLFF. CDR3 bases: TGTGCCAGCAGCCGCGGGACAACTAATGAAAAACTGTTTTTT. This chain links TRBV9 with TRBJ1-4, with D unresolved. There are 14 residues in the CDR3. Trimming shortened V by 4 bases and J by 0 bases, and 7 bases separated the two germline ends. Germline loops: CDR1 SGDLS, CDR2 YYNGEE.

There are a few counts of this clone. The CDR3 loop is CASSITGEGSYEQYF. CDR3 nucleotides: TGTGCCAGCAGTATCACGGGGGAAGGCTCCTACGAGCAGTACTTC. The chain recombines TRBV28 with TRBJ2-7; possible D gene TRBD2, 6 bases. The V gene lost 5 bases and the J gene lost 0 bases, with 14 bases spanning the gap. CDR3 length: 15 residues. Germline V CDR1 and CDR2: MDHEN, SYDVKM.

This clone turned up a few times. This sequence joins TRBV5-1 and TRBJ2-3, with 8 nucleotides matching TRBD2. Germline CDR1 reads SGHRS; CDR2 reads YFSETQ. The V and J ends lost 0 bases and 1 base, in that order; junction bases with no gene match: 4. The CDR3 loop spans 16 amino acids. CDR3 region: CASSLDGRDRTDTQYF. In DNA, the CDR3 is TGCGCCAGCAGCTTGGACGGGAGGGACCGCACAGATACGCAGTATTTT.

The chain recombines TRBV28 with TRBJ1-1; 7 nucleotides align to TRBD1. This CDR3 has 15 amino acids. The J segment lost 4 bases and the V segment lost 8 bases, leaving 13 bases of the junction unmatched. CDR1 is MDHEN, CDR2 SYDVKM, per germline. The CDR3 DNA is TGTGCCAGCGGTACAAGGGGGCGAATGGGCACTGAAGCTTTCTTT. Its translation: CASGTRGRMGTEAFF. Together with reference TRBV28 and TRBJ1-1, the CDR3 gives the full variable domain: DVKVTQSSRYLVKRTGEKVFLECVQDMDHENMFWYRQDPGLGLRLIYFSYDVKMKEKGDIPEGYSVSREKKERFSLILESASTNQTSMYLCASGTRGRMGTEAFFGQGTRLTVV.

This clone was seen a handful of times. This chain connects TRBV19 to TRBJ1-1; D is possibly TRBD1 (5 bases). V lost 3 bases, J lost 1 base, and 9 bases lay in between. Germline CDR1 LNHDA, CDR2 SQIVND (reference sequence). The CDR3 is 14 residues long. The CDR3 sequence: CASSIKTANTEAFF. CDR3 sequence (DNA): TGTGCCAGTAGTATCAAGACAGCGAACACTGAAGCTTTCTTT.

This clone was seen more than once but under ten times. CDR3 coding DNA: TGTGCCAGCAGCTTAGGAGTTGCTAATGAAAAACTGTTTTTT. As protein: CASSLGVANEKLFF. This sequence joins TRBV7-9 and TRBJ1-4, with no clear D. Germline CDR1 is SEHNR and CDR2 is FQNEAQ (reference sequence). The CDR3 loop spans 14 amino acids. V was shortened by 1 base and J by 3 bases, with 6 bases between the two germline ends.

The rearrangement uses TRBV15 and TRBJ2-2; TRBD2 matches at 10 bases. CDR1 and CDR2 (germline): LNHNV, YYDKDF (reference sequence). Trimming removed 1 base from V and 7 bases from J; junction bases left unmatched: 6. CDR3 size: 16 residues. The CDR3 DNA reads as TGTGCCACCAGCAGAGTCCCAGCGGGGGGGCTCGGGGAGCTGTTTTTT. The encoded protein is CATSRVPAGGLGELFF.

This clone has only a few counts. The rearrangement joins TRBV28 to TRBJ1-5, with a possible D match to TRBD1 (5 bases). Trimming took off 3 bases at V and 1 base at J, with 10 bases between the two ends. This CDR3 region has 15 residues. The germline V gene has CDR1 MDHEN and CDR2 SYDVKM. The CDR3 spells CASSFPAGSNQPQHF. The CDR3 coding sequence is TGTGCCAGCAGTTTCCCGGCAGGGAGCAATCAGCCCCAGCATTTT.

The chain is built from TRBV19 and TRBJ2-2, with D perhaps TRBD1 (6 bases). This CDR3 is built from 13 residues. Trimming removed 9 bases from V and 3 bases from J, with 11 bases in between. Germline lookup yields CDR1 LNHDA and CDR2 SQIVND (reference sequence). The CDR3 protein is CASRTDYTGELFF. CDR3 nucleotides: TGTGCCAGCAGGACAGACTACACCGGGGAGCTGTTTTTT. Looking up the rest from reference TRBV19 and TRBJ2-2 gives the full variable domain: DGGITQSPKYLFRKEGQNVTLSCEQNLNHDAMYWYRQDPGQGLRLIYYSQIVNDFQKGDIAEGYSVSREKKESFPLTVTSAQKNPTAFYLCASRTDYTGELFFGEGSRLTVL.

This clone was counted a few times. The CDR3, as DNA: TGCGCCAGCAGCTTGGACGGCAGGGGGCTGCTTGGCTACACCTTC. This codes for CASSLDGRGLLGYTF. This chain connects TRBV5-1 to TRBJ1-2, with TRBD1 matching 8 bases. CDR1 is SGHRS and CDR2 is YFSETQ in the germline V gene. V was pared by 0 bases and J by 7 bases, with 8 bases of the junction left unmatched. This CDR3 region has 15 residues. The full variable domain, completed using reference TRBV5-1 and TRBJ1-2, is KAGVTQTPRYLIKTRGQQVTLSCSPISGHRSVSWYQQTPGQGLQFLFEYFSETQRNKGNFPGRFSGRQFSNSRSEMNVSTLELGDSALYLCASSLDGRGLLGYTFGSGTRLTVV.

The gene calls are TRBV29-1 and TRBJ1-4, with a weak D call TRBD1 (5 bases). Per the germline V gene, CDR1 is SQVTM and CDR2 is ANQGSEA. V shed 4 bases and J shed 4 bases, with 10 bases lying between them. This CDR3 contains 13 residues. In nucleotides, the CDR3 is TGCAGCGTTGTCTGGGACTTTAATGAAAAACTGTTTTTT. Translation gives CSVVWDFNEKLFF. The variable domain in full, with the rest retrieved from reference TRBV29-1 and TRBJ1-4, is SAVISQKPSRDICQRGTSLTIQCQVDSQVTMMFWYRQQPGQSLTLIATANQGSEATYESGFVIDKFPISRPNLTFSTLTVSNMSPEDSSIYLCSVVWDFNEKLFFGSGTQLSVL.

V and J are TRBV5-1 and TRBJ2-1; D possibly corresponds to TRBD1 (5 bases). Between the trimmed V and J ends, which lost 4 bases and 5 bases, there was a span of 10 bases. Germline V gene data show CDR1 as SGHRS and CDR2 as YFSETQ. This CDR3 spans 13 amino acids. In DNA form, the CDR3 reads TGCGCCAGCAGCCCTGACAGAGACAATGAGCAGTTCTTC. Its protein product is CASSPDRDNEQFF.

V is TRBV30 and J is TRBJ2-7; the match to TRBD2 covers 11 bases. V dropped 8 bases and J dropped 3; count of bases not matched to a gene: 9. The CDR3 is 14 amino acids. Germline loops: CDR1 GTSNPN, CDR2 SVGIG (reference sequence). CDR3 region: CARGPGTSGYEQYF. The CDR3 DNA reads as TGTGCCCGCGGACCCGGGACTAGCGGCTACGAGCAGTACTTC.

The chain combines TRBV5-4 with TRBJ2-1, with 8 nucleotides matching TRBD1. There are 13 residues in the CDR3. The J segment lost 6 bases and the V segment lost 4 bases, leaving 3 bases of the junction unmatched. Looked up from germline, CDR1 is SGHNT and CDR2 is YYREEE (reference sequence). The CDR3 bases are TGTGCCAGCAGCGTTACAGGGGGCAATGAGCAGTTCTTC. Translation: CASSVTGGNEQFF.

The chain joins TRBV9 to TRBJ1-1; D is ambiguous. The V and J ends lost 3 bases and 4 bases respectively, with 13 bases between them. CDR1 SGDLS and CDR2 YYNGEE come from the germline V gene. The CDR3 runs 14 residues. The CDR3 protein is CASSAPTVGTEAFF. In nucleotides, the CDR3 is TGTGCCAGCAGCGCTCCCACAGTGGGCACTGAAGCTTTCTTT.

This clone was seen more than once but under ten times. One end of the junction does not line up with germline, which may come from a read error. The chain combines TRBV5-1 with TRBJ2-1; perhaps TRBD2 as D (5 bases). Per germline, CDR1 SGHRS and CDR2 YFSETQ. The CDR3 covers 11 residues. The DNA for the CDR3 is TGCGCCAGCAGATTGGGAGATGAGCAGTTCTTC. It specifies CASRLGDEQFF.

In this sample, this clone turned up a few times. The rearrangement joins TRBV5-1 to TRBJ2-7; 11 bases are shared with TRBD2. The CDR3 covers 18 residues. The germline CDR1 and CDR2 sequences are SGHRS and YFSETQ. Losses at the gene ends were 5 bases for V and 4 bases for J; bases not matched to a gene: 17. The CDR3 DNA reads TGCGCCAGCAGTTCGGGGACTAGCGGAGCCGCCGGGGCTTACGAGCAGTACTTC. Encoded protein: CASSSGTSGAAGAYEQYF.

This clone was seen a handful of times. The chain is built from TRBV28 and TRBJ2-3; the D gene is possibly TRBD2 (5 bases). Trimming removed 1 base from V and 1 base from J, with 6 bases in between. This CDR3 has 14 amino acids. From germline, CDR1 is MDHEN and CDR2 SYDVKM. CDR3 nucleotides: TGTGCCAGCAGTTTATACGGGGGCACAGATACGCAGTATTTT. It specifies CASSLYGGTDTQYF.

The genes are TRBV18 and TRBJ1-6; 7 bases align to TRBD1. V lost 5 bases to trimming and J lost 6 bases; unmatched junction nucleotides: 7. The CDR3 runs 15 residues. The germline V gene encodes CDR1 KGHSH and CDR2 LQKENI. The CDR3: CASSTGTEGNSPLHF. DNA for the CDR3: TGTGCCAGCTCAACGGGGACAGAAGGTAATTCACCCCTCCACTTT.

There are a few counts of this clone. This chain connects TRBV10-3 to TRBJ1-6; D is undetermined. CDR1 is ENHRY and CDR2 is SYGVKD in the germline V gene. This CDR3 is built from 11 residues. Deletions cut 11 bases from V and 8 bases from J, with 10 bases between. The CDR3 DNA follows: TGTGCCGTCGGGGTGGATTCACCCCTCCACTTT. Translated: CAVGVDSPLHF.

The rearrangement uses TRBV7-9 and TRBJ2-4, with unresolved D. Germline CDR1 and CDR2: SEHNR and FQNEAQ (reference sequence). Deletions cut 1 base from V and 7 bases from J, with 8 bases between. This CDR3 contains 13 residues. Here the CDR3 DNA reads TGTGCCAGCAGCTTAGATCCCGGGAACATTCAGTACTTC. Translation gives CASSLDPGNIQYF.

This clone was seen more than once but under ten times. V is TRBV9 and J is TRBJ2-3; D remains ambiguous. The germline V gene encodes CDR1 SGDLS and CDR2 YYNGEE. V was cut by 7 bases and J by 6 bases, with 21 bases left in between. There are 15 residues in the CDR3. The CDR3, as DNA: TGTGCCAGCTTCCGTACTCCGCAGGAAAGTGATACGCAGTATTTT. Translation: CASFRTPQESDTQYF.